Listed below are T cell receptor beta chains from one sample, sequenced in a study of blood T cell repertoires in COVID-19. Profiled with immunoSEQ multiplex PCR; TCRdb holds only in-frame clones, not every one. The sample yields 90,000 or so clones, about 91% seen once. The sample taken for sequencing was peripheral blood. The receptors here all came from a human donor with active COVID-19. The donor label of this sample is uncertain. The CDR3 runs from the conserved cysteine through the conserved F or W. Fields, in order: CDR3 protein, CDR3 DNA, J gene, D gene, clone size, V gene. D genes are given only for firm matches. Clone size is given for some rows only: seen once, a few or many times, or a class if the clone is expanded.

CDR3aa: CASRGRGGQETQYF
CDR3nt: TGTGCCAGCAGGGGACGTGGGGGGCAAGAGACCCAGTACTTC
j_gene: TRBJ2-5
d_gene: .
abundance: .
v_gene: TRBV11-2

CDR3aa: CASSRGGAGYEQYF
CDR3nt: TGTGCCAGCAGCCGCGGGGGGGCGGGATACGAGCAGTACTTC
j_gene: TRBJ2-7
d_gene: TRBD2
abundance: .
v_gene: TRBV7-2

CDR3aa: CASSLAVNTEAFF
CDR3nt: TGTGCCAGCAGTTTAGCGGTGAACACTGAAGCTTTCTTT
j_gene: TRBJ1-1
d_gene: .
abundance: .
v_gene: TRBV28

CDR3aa: CASSVGSYGYTF
CDR3nt: TGTGCCAGCAGCGTAGGGAGCTATGGCTACACCTTC
j_gene: TRBJ1-2
d_gene: .
abundance: .
v_gene: TRBV9

CDR3aa: CASSLGTSFTDTQYF
CDR3nt: TGTGCCAGCAGCCTTGGGACTAGCTTCACAGATACGCAGTATTTT
j_gene: TRBJ2-3
d_gene: TRBD2
abundance: .
v_gene: TRBV25-1

CDR3aa: CASRRGDGLYEQYF
CDR3nt: TGCGCCAGCAGGCGCGGTGACGGACTCTACGAGCAGTACTTC
j_gene: TRBJ2-7
d_gene: .
abundance: .
v_gene: TRBV5-1

CDR3aa: CASSLVPGTAGNTIYF
CDR3nt: TGTGCCAGCAGCTTGGTCCCAGGGACAGCGGGAAACACCATATATTTT
j_gene: TRBJ1-3
d_gene: TRBD1
abundance: .
v_gene: TRBV5-4

CDR3aa: CASSQWGDNTGELFF
CDR3nt: TGCGCCAGCAGCCAATGGGGGGATAACACCGGGGAGCTGTTTTTT
j_gene: TRBJ2-2
d_gene: .
abundance: .
v_gene: TRBV4-1

CDR3aa: CASSPLGGGPKSGANVLTF
CDR3nt: TGTGCCAGCAGCCCCCTCGGGGGGGGGCCGAAGTCTGGGGCCAACGTCCTGACTTTC
j_gene: TRBJ2-6
d_gene: TRBD2
abundance: .
v_gene: TRBV5-6

CDR3aa: CASRRPGGGTKETQYF
CDR3nt: TGTGCCAGCAGACGGCCGGGGGGGGGAACCAAAGAGACCCAGTACTTC
j_gene: TRBJ2-5
d_gene: TRBD2
abundance: .
v_gene: TRBV11-2

CDR3aa: CASTVGTGIPEQFF
CDR3nt: TGTGCCAGCACCGTTGGGACAGGGATCCCTGAGCAGTTCTTC
j_gene: TRBJ2-1
d_gene: TRBD1
abundance: .
v_gene: TRBV28

CDR3aa: CASSQGLPGFNSPLHF
CDR3nt: TGTGCCAGCAGCCAAGGCCTGCCAGGGTTTAACTCACCCCTCCACTTT
j_gene: TRBJ1-6
d_gene: .
abundance: once
v_gene: TRBV3-1/TRBV3-2

CDR3aa: CASSEAGADYGYTF
CDR3nt: TGTGCCAGCAGTGAAGCTGGGGCTGACTATGGCTACACCTTC
j_gene: TRBJ1-2
d_gene: .
abundance: .
v_gene: TRBV2

CDR3aa: CASSESQGARYEQYF
CDR3nt: TGTGCCAGCAGTGAATCCCAGGGGGCACGGTACGAGCAGTACTTC
j_gene: TRBJ2-7
d_gene: TRBD1
abundance: .
v_gene: TRBV25-1

CDR3aa: CASSVGGPSNEKLFF
CDR3nt: TGTGCCAGCAGCGTAGGCGGCCCGTCGAATGAAAAACTGTTTTTT
j_gene: TRBJ1-4
d_gene: .
abundance: .
v_gene: TRBV9

CDR3aa: CASSFGDSVNYGYTF
CDR3nt: TGTGCCAGCAGCTTTGGGGACAGTGTTAACTATGGCTACACCTTC
j_gene: TRBJ1-2
d_gene: TRBD1
abundance: .
v_gene: TRBV11-3